This T cell receptor (beta chain) emerged from a study of early T cells in non-severe SARS-CoV-2 infection (dated by TCRdb to the early 2020s). Broadly, across the study: Because TCR sequencing relied on bulk RNA taken from unsorted whole blood, pairing of alpha and beta chains was not possible. What the authors observed across the whole study: VDJdb matching was skewed toward anti-spike CD8 responses and likely underestimated virus-specific expansions, missing private and CD4 specificities.

A case-control design nested within a healthcare worker cohort in London, UK, was used, with weekly nasopharyngeal swab PCR tests and blood sampling performed. Healthcare workers were enrolled in the week of the UK lockdown, from 23 to 31 March 2020, and were followed every week for up to about 16 weeks. To prepare the library, 5' RACE was applied. For sequencing, a NextSeq 500 was employed. In the TCR library protocol, unique molecular identifiers were attached to individual cDNA molecules to correct for PCR bias and sequencing error. TCR alpha and beta chains were both sequenced, and the abundances of alpha and beta sequences in each sample were closely correlated with each other. The authors' pipeline ran thus. Decombinator V4 was used to perform V gene, J gene and CDR3 annotation of TCR sequences. Expanded TCRs were defined as changing significantly between any two time points under a Poisson model with p below 0.0001. Abundances of TCRs were expressed as counts per million after normalisation to the total number of TCRs sequenced in each sample. MAIT TCRs were defined by TRAV1-2 paired with TRAJ12, TRAJ20 or TRAJ33, and iNKT TCRs by TRAV10 paired with TRAJ18. A search of VDJdb, accessed on 1 November 2021, was run for TCRs annotated to CMV, EBV and SARS-CoV-2, with TCRs annotated for multiple antigens excluded. TCRdb reran the public reads through fastp at Q25 and MiXCR, keeping productive beta chains. For every CDR3 protein sequence, its rows merge into one entry that carries the most common genes and DNA. None of the V and J calls come from the authors' own analysis; TCRdb made them. The sample has tens of thousands of distinct CDR3 sequences on record, under 15% of them singletons. The ten largest clonotypes hold around 2.8% of the sample.

For CDR1 and CDR2, the germline V gene lists KGHSH and LQKENI. CDR3 length: 14 amino acids, cysteine to phenylalanine. Only the CDR3 region is kept as DNA, spanning 42 bases read in frame from base 1. V is trimmed back by 6 bases and J by 3 bases, and the junction contains 5 bases that no gene match accounts for. This clonotype appeared many times. Its recognized antigen is unknown. The sample holds no much larger clone one base away, and base qualities are not on file. The chain is made from TRBV18 and TRBJ2-7, and 10 junctional nucleotides match TRBD1. The sequence came from an adult who was a healthcare worker with PCR-confirmed SARS-CoV-2 infection or an uninfected control (not recorded which). Sequencing used whole blood, obtained at baseline. CDR3 region: CASSPGTGDYEQYF. The DNA sequence is given as TGTGCCAGCTCCCCCGGGACAGGGGACTACGAGCAGTACTTC. When the CDR3 is completed using the reference TRBV18 and TRBJ2-7 genes on either side, the full variable domain is NAGVMQNPRHLVRRRGQEARLRCSPMKGHSHVYWYRQLPEEGLKFMVYLQKENIIDESGMPKERFSAEFPKEGPSILRIQQVVRGDSAAYFCASSPGTGDYEQYFGPGTRLTVT.